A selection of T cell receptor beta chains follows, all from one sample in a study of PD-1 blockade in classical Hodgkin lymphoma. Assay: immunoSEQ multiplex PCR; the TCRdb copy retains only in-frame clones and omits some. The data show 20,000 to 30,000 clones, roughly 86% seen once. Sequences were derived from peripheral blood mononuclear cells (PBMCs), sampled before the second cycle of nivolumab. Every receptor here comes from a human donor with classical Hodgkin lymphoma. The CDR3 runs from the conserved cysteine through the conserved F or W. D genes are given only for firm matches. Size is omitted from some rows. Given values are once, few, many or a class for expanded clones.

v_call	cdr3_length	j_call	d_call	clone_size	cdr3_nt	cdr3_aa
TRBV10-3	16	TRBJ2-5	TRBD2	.	TGTGCCATCAGTGGGGGAATTAGCGGGGGGCCTGGGCCCCAGTACTTC	CAISGGISGGPGPQYF
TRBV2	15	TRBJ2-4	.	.	TGTGCCAGCAGGATGGGCAGGGGAGCCCAAAACATTCAGTACTTC	CASRMGRGAQNIQYF
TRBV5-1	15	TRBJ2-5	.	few	TGCGCCAGCAGCTCCAATCGGAGGGGACAAGAGACCCAGTACTTC	CASSSNRRGQETQYF
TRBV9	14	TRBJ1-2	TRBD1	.	TGTGCCAGCAGCGCCGGACAGGGGAGATATGGCTACACCTTC	CASSAGQGRYGYTF
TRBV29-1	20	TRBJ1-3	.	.	TGCAGCGTTGAAGATCGGTTTATGGACGAGACAGTCCCCTCTGGAAACACCATATATTTT	CSVEDRFMDETVPSGNTIYF
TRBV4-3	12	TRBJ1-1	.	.	TGCGCCAGCGGGGGGGAGAGGACTGAAGCTTTCTTT	CASGGERTEAFF
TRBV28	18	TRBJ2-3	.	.	TGTGCCAGCAGTTTTATCCTCCTGAACGGGTTGGAGGGGGATACGCAGTATTTT	CASSFILLNGLEGDTQYF
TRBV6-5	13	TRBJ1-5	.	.	TGTGCCAGCAGTTATGGGTTGAGTCAGCCCCAGCATTTT	CASSYGLSQPQHF
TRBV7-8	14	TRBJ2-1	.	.	TGTGCCAGCAGCCAACGGGGTAGCTACAATGAGCAGTTCTTC	CASSQRGSYNEQFF
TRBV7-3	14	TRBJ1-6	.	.	TGTGCCAGCAGCTTAATTGGGGGCCCGTCACCCCTCCACTTT	CASSLIGGPSPLHF
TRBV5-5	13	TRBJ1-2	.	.	TGTGCCAGCAGCTCGGACCCCTACTATGGCTACACCTTC	CASSSDPYYGYTF
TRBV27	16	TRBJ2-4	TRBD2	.	TGTGCCAGCAGTGCGCGTACTAGCGGGGGGAAAAACATTCAGTACTTC	CASSARTSGGKNIQYF
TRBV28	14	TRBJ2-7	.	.	TGTGCCAGCAGTTTATCGGGGCAGGTTCGTGAGCAGTACTTC	CASSLSGQVREQYF
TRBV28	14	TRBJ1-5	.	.	TGTGCCAGCAGTGGGGGACAAAGTCGTCAGCCCCAGCATTTT	CASSGGQSRQPQHF
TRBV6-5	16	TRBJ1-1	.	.	TGTGCCAGCAGTTACCTTATGTCCCCGACAGCGGATATAGCTTTCTTT	CASSYLMSPTADIAFF
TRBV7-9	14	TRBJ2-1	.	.	TGTGCCAGCAGCTCACCCCGGGGCCACCACGAGCAGTTCTTC	CASSSPRGHHEQFF
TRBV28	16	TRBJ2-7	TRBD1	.	TGTGCCAGCAGTACTCCCACAGGGGGGAGGTCCTACGAGCAGTACTTC	CASSTPTGGRSYEQYF
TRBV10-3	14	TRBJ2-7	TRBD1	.	TGTGCCATCAAGGCGGACAGGGGATCCTACGAGCAGTACTTC	CAIKADRGSYEQYF
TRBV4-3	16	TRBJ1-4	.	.	TGCGCCAGCAGCCGCGATGAGAGGCAGGGAAATGAAAAACTGTTTTTT	CASSRDERQGNEKLFF
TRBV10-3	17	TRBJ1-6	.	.	TGTGCCATCAGTGAGTTGCCCCTAGGGGAAGAGGGTTCACCCCTCCACTTT	CAISELPLGEEGSPLHF
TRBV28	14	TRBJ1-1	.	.	TGTGCCTCCAACTTGGGGGGTTGGGGCACCTTAGCTTTCTTT	CASNLGGWGTLAFF
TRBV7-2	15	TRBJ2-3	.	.	TGTGCCAGCAGTCCTTACGAAGGGCGCACAGATACGCAGTATTTT	CASSPYEGRTDTQYF
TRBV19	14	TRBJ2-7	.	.	TGTGCCAGTAGTATATCCGGGGATTACTACGAGCAGTACTTC	CASSISGDYYEQYF
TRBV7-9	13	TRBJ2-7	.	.	TGTGCCAGCAGCCCCCGGAGAACCTACGAGCAGTACTTC	CASSPRRTYEQYF
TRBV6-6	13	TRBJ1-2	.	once	TGTGCCAGCAGTTATTGGATTCACTATGGCTACACCTTC	CASSYWIHYGYTF
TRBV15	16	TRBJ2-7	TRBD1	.	TGTGCCACCAGCACCAGGGAGACAGGGGGAACGTACGAGCAGTACTTC	CATSTRETGGTYEQYF
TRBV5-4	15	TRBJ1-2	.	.	TGTGCCAGCAGCTTGGCGGGTCAGACCAACTATGGCTACACCTTC	CASSLAGQTNYGYTF
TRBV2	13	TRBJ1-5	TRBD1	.	TGTGCCAGTAAGACAGGGAGCAATCAGCCCCAGCATTTT	CASKTGSNQPQHF
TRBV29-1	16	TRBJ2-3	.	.	TGCAGCGTCCCGGGGGCCGCGGGGAAGCGCACAGATACGCAGTATTTT	CSVPGAAGKRTDTQYF
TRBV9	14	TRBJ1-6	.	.	TGTGCCAGCGGCCCCCGGGGGCGGAATTCACCCCTCCACTTT	CASGPRGRNSPLHF
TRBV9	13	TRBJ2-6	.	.	TGTGCCAGCAGCCGTTCTGGGGCCAACGTCCTGACTTTC	CASSRSGANVLTF
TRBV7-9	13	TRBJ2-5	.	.	TGTGCCAGCAGCTTCGTGGGCCAAGAGACCCAGTACTTC	CASSFVGQETQYF